The T cell receptor (beta chain) described here comes from a study of shared clonotypes between healthy human individuals. Across the whole study: Three CD4 naive, three CD4 memory, two CD8 naive and one CD8 memory plate were used per donor. The study's findings and limits: Naive subsets generally exceeded memory subsets in estimated richness.

In germline, CDR1 is SGHDT, CDR2 YYEEEE. CDR3 length equals 11 residues. With 3 bases removed from V and 8 bases from J, the gap between germline ends came to 6 bases. The donor population consisted of healthy HIV-negative adults with no recent acute infections or vaccinations. Profiled with immunoSEQ multiplex PCR; TCRdb holds only in-frame clones, not every one. The data hold about 380,000 clones, with roughly 96% observed a single time. In regard to this clone: Antigen: not known.

The gene calls are TRBV5-6 and TRBJ2-1; perhaps TRBD2 as D (5 bases). The receptor was derived from a man younger than 40 in good health. Specimen: memory CD8+ T cells sorted from blood. Stated subset: CD45RO+ cells pooled with CCR7-negative TemRA cells. This chain's CDR3 is CASSWRDEQFF. The CDR3 DNA sequence: TGTGCCAGCAGCTGGCGGGATGAGCAGTTCTTC.